The 10 T cell receptor beta chains below come from one sample, sequenced in a study of cytomegalovirus exposure and HLA in healthy donors. PCR amplification relied on 60 Vbeta primers (plus 13 Jbeta primers). Data came from immunoSEQ multiplex PCR; TCRdb stores just in-frame clones and leaves some out. Of 100,000 to 150,000 clones in the sample, approximately 71% were seen once. The sequenced material came from PBMCs. These receptor sequences come from an older woman in good health and CMV-seronegative.

The rearrangement joins TRBV27 to TRBJ2-5; TRBD2 aligns across 12 bases. This CDR3 has 17 amino acids. The germline CDR1 and CDR2 sequences are MNHEY and SMNVEV (reference sequence). Trimming cost V 5 bases and J 5 bases; bases outside gene matches: 12. The CDR3 reads CASSPSKRLAGEETQYF. The CDR3 DNA sequence: TGTGCCAGCAGTCCAAGCAAACGACTAGCGGGAGAGGAGACCCAGTACTTC.

CDR3 coding DNA: TGTGCCAGCAGTCTCCGGGGAGGGGGGAACTATGGCTACACCTTC. The encoded protein is CASSLRGGGNYGYTF. The V gene is TRBV28, the J gene TRBJ1-2, with D maybe TRBD1 (6 bases). The CDR3 totals 15 residues. The V gene lost 5 bases and the J gene lost 2 bases, with 15 bases spanning the gap. Germline-derived CDR1 and CDR2 are MDHEN and SYDVKM.

The V and J genes are TRBV5-1 and TRBJ2-3; D possibly corresponds to TRBD1 (5 bases). V was trimmed by 4 bases and J by 1 base, leaving 13 bases between them. The CDR3 has 15 residues. Looked up from germline, CDR1 is SGHRS and CDR2 is YFSETQ. DNA for the CDR3: TGCGCCAGCAGCCCAACAGGTGAACGCACAGATACGCAGTATTTT. As protein: CASSPTGERTDTQYF.

Notes on this clone: An end of the junction differs from the germline gene, which may be a read error. The gene calls are TRBV15 and TRBJ1-1, with 8 bases aligning to TRBD1. Germline-derived CDR1 and CDR2 are LNHNV and YYDKDF (reference sequence). This CDR3 is 16 amino acids long. The CDR3 is CATSSKTTGVKTEAFF. DNA for the CDR3: TGTGCCACCAGCAGCAAGACGACAGGGGTGAAAACTGAAGCTTTCTTT. The variable domain in full, completed from reference TRBV15 and TRBJ1-1, reads DAMVIQNPRYQVTQFGKPVTLSCSQTLNHNVMYWYQQKSSQAPKLLFHYYDKDFNNEADTPDNFQSRRPNTSFCFLDIRSPGLGDTAMYLCATSSKTTGVKTEAFFGQGTRLTVV.

There are a few counts of this clone. This sequence joins TRBV27 and TRBJ1-5; D is possibly TRBD1 (6 bases). CDR1 and CDR2 from the germline V gene are MNHEY and SMNVEV (reference sequence). With 2 bases removed from V and 2 bases from J, the gap between germline ends came to 10 bases. The CDR3 totals 15 residues. The CDR3 is CASSLTRGGNQPQHF. In DNA, the CDR3 is TGTGCCAGCAGTTTAACCAGGGGAGGCAATCAGCCCCAGCATTTT.

This clone showed up just a few times. This chain joins TRBV11-2 and TRBJ2-3, with 9 bases identical to TRBD2. This CDR3 is 15 amino acids long. Germline trimming cut 4 bases from V and 6 bases from J; bases unmatched to any gene: 8. In germline, CDR1 is SGHAT, CDR2 FQNNGV. The CDR3 bases are TGTGCCAGCAGCTGGAGTAGCGGGAGTCCGGATACGCAGTATTTT. Translated, it gives CASSWSSGSPDTQYF. The full variable domain, in which reference TRBV11-2 and TRBJ2-3 provide the parts outside the CDR3, is EAGVAQSPRYKIIEKRQSVAFWCNPISGHATLYWYQQILGQGPKLLIQFQNNGVVDDSQLPKDRFSAERLKGVDSTLKIQPAKLEDSAVYLCASSWSSGSPDTQYFGPGTRLTVL.

J is TRBJ2-7 and V is TRBV13; TRBD1 agrees at 9 bases. Germline V gene data show CDR1 as PRHDT and CDR2 as FYEKMQ (reference sequence). With V trimmed by 4 bases and J by 3 bases, 10 bases remained unmatched. The CDR3 has 16 residues. CDR3 coding DNA: TGTGCCAGCAGCTCCCTTTCGGGACAGGGAGACTACGAGCAGTACTTC. Translation gives CASSSLSGQGDYEQYF.

This clone was recorded only once. This chain connects TRBV5-6 to TRBJ2-2, with D tentatively TRBD1 (6 bases). The CDR3 covers 16 residues. CDR1 is SGHDT and CDR2 is YYEEEE in the germline V gene. V was cut by 1 base and J by 5 bases, with 15 bases left in between. As DNA, the CDR3 is TGTGCCAGCAGCTTGTTCGCAGGGGTTCAAACCGGGGAGCTGTTTTTT. This sequence encodes CASSLFAGVQTGELFF.

V and J are TRBV7-6 and TRBJ2-6, with 13 bases that match TRBD2. Trimming removed 5 bases from V and 2 bases from J; junction bases left unmatched: 6. The CDR3 runs to 18 residues. In germline, CDR1 is SGHVS, CDR2 FNYEAQ. The CDR3 DNA follows: TGTGCCAGCAGCCCTGGACTAGCGGGAGTCGCTGGGGCCAACGTCCTGACTTTC. This sequence encodes CASSPGLAGVAGANVLTF.

The rearrangement uses TRBV27 and TRBJ2-2; TRBD1 matches at 8 bases. The CDR3 is 14 residues long. Trimming at V came to 4 bases and at J to 6 bases, leaving 4 bases not matched to a gene. The germline CDR1 and CDR2 sequences are MNHEY and SMNVEV (reference sequence). The CDR3 here is CASSSRGLAGELFF. Written as DNA, the CDR3 is TGTGCCAGCAGTTCCAGGGGGCTAGCCGGGGAGCTGTTTTTT.